This TCR beta chain originates from a study of cytotoxic CD8 clonotypes in ibrutinib-treated CLL. About the study: Among the patients, more than ten presented as relapsed/refractory and about 15 as treatment-naive; around 18 showed unmutated IGHV. The response samples were taken once patients had been treated for a median of about 12 months, range 6 to 36. Overall study findings and caveats: Having risen at ibrutinib response, clonality had fallen back toward baseline by progression. Lymph node repertoires were not studied, and sampling times were unmatched.

The CDR3 is 14 residues long. Germline CDR1 reads MNHEY; CDR2 reads SVGAGI. Trimming pared 8 bases from V and 4 bases from J, leaving 18 bases between. In regard to this clone: Its specificity is unknown.

The protocol was immunoSEQ multiplex PCR, while the TCRdb copy is restricted to in-frame clones and leaves out a portion. The repertoire has some 300,000 clones, around four fifths of them found once; the top ten carry over 5.5%. The source is a human donor with chronic lymphocytic leukemia. The chain is built from TRBV6-5 and TRBJ2-7; the D gene is possibly TRBD1 (5 bases). Sequencing used PBMCs, obtained before ibrutinib treatment. The DNA of the CDR3 is TGTGCCAGCGGCAGGGATACGTTTGTGTACGAGCAGTACTTC. The encoded protein is CASGRDTFVYEQYF.